This T cell receptor (beta chain) appears in the sequencing data of a study of T cell repertoires in cytomegalovirus infection. Looked up from germline, CDR1 is MNHEY and CDR2 is SVGEGT. CDR3 length: 13 amino acids. V was pared by 2 bases and J by 4 bases, with 7 bases between. TCRdb redid the calling of the reads with MiXCR, one entry per CDR3 protein. The sample has 250,000 to 300,000 distinct CDR3 sequences, about 20% seen once; the top ten hold roughly a fifth. This clonotype was detected a few times. The antigen remains unidentified. Sequenced material: cultured PBMCs, taken from culture after CMV antigen stimulation. The V and J genes are TRBV6-2 or TRBV6-3 and TRBJ2-3, with a possible D match to TRBD2 (6 bases). The source of this sequence is a human donor in good health (CMV status not recorded). Some clones in this sample may be carry-over from other donors' samples. CDR3 in DNA: TGTGCCAGCAGTTACCAGCGGGCAGATACGCAGTATTTT. Translated, it gives CASSYQRADTQYF.